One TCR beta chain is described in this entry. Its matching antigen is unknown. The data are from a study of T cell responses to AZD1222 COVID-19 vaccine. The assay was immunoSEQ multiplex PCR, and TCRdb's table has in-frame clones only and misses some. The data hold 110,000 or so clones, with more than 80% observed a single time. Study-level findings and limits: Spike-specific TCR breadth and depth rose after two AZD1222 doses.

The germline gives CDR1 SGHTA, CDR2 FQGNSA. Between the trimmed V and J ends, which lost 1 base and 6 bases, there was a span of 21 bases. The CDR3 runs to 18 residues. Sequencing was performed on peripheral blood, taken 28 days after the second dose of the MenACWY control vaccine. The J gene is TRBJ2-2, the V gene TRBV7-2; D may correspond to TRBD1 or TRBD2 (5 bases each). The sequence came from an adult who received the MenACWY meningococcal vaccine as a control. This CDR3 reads CASSLGDDRLGVSGELFF. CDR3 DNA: TGTGCCAGCAGCTTAGGGGACGACCGCTTGGGGGTATCCGGGGAGCTGTTTTTT.